This T cell receptor (beta chain) stems from a study of T cell changes during pregnancy in multiple sclerosis (dated by TCRdb to between 2018 and 2020). Background on the whole study: The study examined how the T cell repertoire changed over the course of pregnancy in women with multiple sclerosis.

V is trimmed back by 4 bases and J by 3 bases, and the junction contains 7 bases that no gene match accounts for. Reading the germline V gene gives CDR1 SGDLS and CDR2 YYNGEE. Its CDR3 holds 16 amino acids, cysteine through phenylalanine. The entry retains the CDR3 DNA only, 48 bases that are in frame from base 1. To note about this clone: The clone's antigen remains unknown. There are no base qualities to consult, and no much larger clone falls within one base.

Libraries were constructed by the immunoSEQ multiplex PCR assay. TCRdb provides this immuneACCESS table in a form limited to in-frame rearrangements. Some clones are lacking; in checked studies, under half of them reflect an unresolved V gene, and why the rest are absent is not known. The sample data list roughly 75,000 clones, and over 75% of these were observed just once. 1.5% to 2% of the sample goes to the ten largest clones. This clonotype was sampled from a female donor with multiple sclerosis, enrolled in a pregnancy study. This material consisted of peripheral blood, taken before pregnancy. The receptor chain draws on TRBV9 and TRBJ2-2; TRBD1 agrees with 9 junctional bases. The CDR3 loop reads CASSTRDREDTGELFF. In nucleotides, the sequence is TGTGCCAGCAGCACCCGGGACAGGGAAGACACCGGGGAGCTGTTTTTT.